A selection of T cell receptor beta chains follows, all from one sample in a study of T cells after yellow fever vaccination. TCRdb reprocessed the 5' RACE reads with MiXCR, giving one entry per CDR3 protein. The data contain over 300,000 distinct CDR3 sequences, 3.6% of them singletons. Sequenced material: PBMCs, taken on the day of the yellow fever booster vaccination. These receptors all stem from a young man who received the YFV17D yellow fever vaccine. Each CDR3 is given with its conserved first and last residue. The D gene is left open where the match is weak. Part of the rows lack a size; the others show once, few, many or a class for expanded clones.

J	V	size	D	length	DNA	CDR3
TRBJ2-2	TRBV6-5	few	NA	18	TGTGCCAGCAGTTACGCGACATATATGGGGACACTCCCCGGGGAGCTGTTTTTT	CASSYATYMGTLPGELFF
TRBJ2-2	TRBV12-3/TRBV12-4	NA	TRBD1	15	TGTGCCAGCAGTCCCCCGACAGGGGTTGCCGGGGAGCTGTTTTTT	CASSPPTGVAGELFF
TRBJ2-2	TRBV10-3	NA	TRBD2	14	TGTGCCATCGGACTAGCGGTTAACTCCGGGGAGCTGTTTTTT	CAIGLAVNSGELFF
TRBJ2-1	TRBV5-1	many	TRBD2	19	TGCGCCAGCAGCTTGCGGGGGGGATCTGCAGTCCAACGAAACAATGAGCAGTTCTTC	CASSLRGGSAVQRNNEQFF
TRBJ2-3	TRBV28	few	NA	17	TGTGCCAGCAGTCCTCCGGCCGTGCTCTTAGGGAGGAGACCCCAGTATTTT	CASSPPAVLLGRRPQYF
TRBJ1-2	TRBV10-3	many	NA	17	TGTGCCATCAGTCCTTCCCCTCCCGGCAGGGGAAACTATGGCTACACCTTC	CAISPSPPGRGNYGYTF
TRBJ2-3	TRBV27	NA	NA	15	TGTGCCAGCAGTTTATCCGGAGCTGGCACAGATACGCAGTATTTT	CASSLSGAGTDTQYF
TRBJ1-6	TRBV6-5	few	NA	15	TGTGCCAGCAGTTACTCTATGGGTTATAATTCACCCCTCCACTTT	CASSYSMGYNSPLHF
TRBJ1-1	TRBV4-3	many	NA	14	TGCGCCAGCAGCCCCCAAGTCCGTTACACTGAAGCTTTCTTT	CASSPQVRYTEAFF
TRBJ2-3	TRBV7-2	NA	TRBD2	17	TGTGCCAGCAGCCCCGGGACTAGCGGGGGGGTTGCAGATACGCAGTATTTT	CASSPGTSGGVADTQYF
TRBJ2-1	TRBV5-5	many	NA	12	TGTGCCAGCAGCTTGCGGGGGTTTGAGCAGTTCTTC	CASSLRGFEQFF
TRBJ2-1	TRBV5-1	few	TRBD2	14	TGCGCCAGCCAGAAAGCGGGGGGGCTCAATGAGCAGTTCTTC	CASQKAGGLNEQFF
TRBJ1-2	TRBV18	NA	NA	14	TGTGCCAGCTCGCGTACCGACAGAAACTATGGCTACACCTTC	CASSRTDRNYGYTF
TRBJ2-1	TRBV27	NA	NA	14	TGTGCCAGCAGTTTATCGGCTAGCGCCTATGAGCAGTTCTTC	CASSLSASAYEQFF
TRBJ1-6	TRBV25-1	NA	TRBD1	14	TGTGCCAGCAGTGAGACAGGGCGGTATTCACCCCTCCACTTT	CASSETGRYSPLHF
TRBJ2-7	TRBV4-1	few	NA	15	TGCGCCAGCAGCCAAGTGGAACCAGGGTCCCACGAGCAGTACTTC	CASSQVEPGSHEQYF
TRBJ2-5	TRBV6-6	many	NA	14	TGTGCCAGCAGCCTATTTGGGGGCGGGGAGACCCAGTACTTC	CASSLFGGGETQYF
TRBJ2-7	TRBV5-1	many	TRBD1	14	TGCGCCAGCAGCTCCTGGACAGGGACCTACGAGCAGTACTTC	CASSSWTGTYEQYF
TRBJ1-6	TRBV6-1	few	NA	13	TGTGCCAGCAGTGAATTGCTAGATTCACCCCTCCACTTT	CASSELLDSPLHF